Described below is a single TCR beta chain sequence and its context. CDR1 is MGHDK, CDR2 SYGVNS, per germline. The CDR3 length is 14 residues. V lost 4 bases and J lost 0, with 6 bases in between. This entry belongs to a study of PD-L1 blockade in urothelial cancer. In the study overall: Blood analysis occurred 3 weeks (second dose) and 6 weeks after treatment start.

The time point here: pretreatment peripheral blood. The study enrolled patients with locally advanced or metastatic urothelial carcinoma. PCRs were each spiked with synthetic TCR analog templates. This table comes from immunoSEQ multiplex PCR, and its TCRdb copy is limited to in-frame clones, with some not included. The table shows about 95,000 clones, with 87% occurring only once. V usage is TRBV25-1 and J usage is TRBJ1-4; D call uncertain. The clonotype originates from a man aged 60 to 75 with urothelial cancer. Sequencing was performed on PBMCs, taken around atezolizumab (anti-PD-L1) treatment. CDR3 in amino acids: CASSARATNEKLFF. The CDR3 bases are TGTGCCAGCAGTGCACGGGCAACTAATGAAAAACTGTTTTTT.